This T cell receptor beta chain came from a study of T cells in Graves' hyperthyroidism and ophthalmopathy. Broader study findings: Progression to ophthalmopathy was predicted a median of about six months early. Stable hyperthyroidism was told apart from ophthalmopathy by a model built on 13 V-J features.

With V trimmed by 7 bases and J by 6 bases, 7 bases remained unmatched. Germline CDR1 SNHLY, CDR2 FYNNEI. This CDR3 region has 13 residues. This clonotype has a count of ten or more. Antigen unknown. Amplification yielded TCR beta CDR3 regions, with RNA transcripts as the source. The study used the HTBI primer set for a first-round RT-PCR of the TCR CDR3. TCRdb called the multiplex PCR reads again in MiXCR, with one record for every CDR3 protein. This sample yields 300,000 to 450,000 distinct CDR3 sequences, of which approximately 17% are seen a single time; around two fifths belongs to the top ten. The genes are TRBV2 and TRBJ2-7, with 9 positions matching TRBD1. The sample comprised blood. The receptor was derived from a man aged 18 to 29 with Graves' ophthalmopathy. DNA for the CDR3: TGTGCCAGCACCAGGGACAGGGAAAGCGAGCAGTACTTC. Its protein is CASTRDRESEQYF.